This T cell receptor (beta chain) was captured in a study of T cells in Graves' hyperthyroidism and ophthalmopathy. Remarks on this clonotype: An end of the junction differs from the germline gene, which may be a read error.

The CDR3 runs to 14 residues. The V gene's germline CDR1 is MGHDK and CDR2 SYGVNS. Template material for amplifying TCR beta CDR3 regions consisted of RNA transcripts. When the TCR CDR3 underwent first-round RT-PCR, the HTBI primer set was used. TCRdb redid the calling of the multiplex PCR reads with MiXCR, one entry per CDR3 protein. This table has a few hundred thousand distinct CDR3 sequences, about half appearing once. Patients showing uncontrolled infection, other autoimmune disease, pregnancy or lactation were ineligible. This clonotype originated in an adult woman with Graves' disease, either hyperthyroidism or ophthalmopathy (not recorded which). The rearrangement joins TRBV25-1 to TRBJ2-7; possibly TRBD1 for D (5 bases). Sequenced sample: peripheral blood or thyroid tissue (not recorded which). CDR3 loop: CASSEYHIGTGEFF. The CDR3 nucleotides are TGTGCCAGCAGTGAATATCATATAGGAACAGGCGAATTCTTC.